This entry features one T cell receptor (beta chain) sequence. This record belongs to a study of control samples from healthy donors and cancer patients. Germline assignment: CDR1 MNHEY and CDR2 SMNVEV (reference sequence). V lost 5 bases, J lost 3 bases, and 10 bases lay in between. CDR3 length equals 13 residues. Produced via immunoSEQ multiplex PCR; TCRdb's table is partial and in-frame only. Of approximately 170,000 clones listed, 92% are singletons. The TCR sequence derives from a woman aged 25 to 39 in good health. What was sequenced was blood. V gene TRBV27 combines with J gene TRBJ1-2; D possibly corresponds to TRBD1 (6 bases). CDR3 DNA: TGTGCCAGCAGTCTTGGACAGTACTATGGCTACACCTTC. It encodes CASSLGQYYGYTF.